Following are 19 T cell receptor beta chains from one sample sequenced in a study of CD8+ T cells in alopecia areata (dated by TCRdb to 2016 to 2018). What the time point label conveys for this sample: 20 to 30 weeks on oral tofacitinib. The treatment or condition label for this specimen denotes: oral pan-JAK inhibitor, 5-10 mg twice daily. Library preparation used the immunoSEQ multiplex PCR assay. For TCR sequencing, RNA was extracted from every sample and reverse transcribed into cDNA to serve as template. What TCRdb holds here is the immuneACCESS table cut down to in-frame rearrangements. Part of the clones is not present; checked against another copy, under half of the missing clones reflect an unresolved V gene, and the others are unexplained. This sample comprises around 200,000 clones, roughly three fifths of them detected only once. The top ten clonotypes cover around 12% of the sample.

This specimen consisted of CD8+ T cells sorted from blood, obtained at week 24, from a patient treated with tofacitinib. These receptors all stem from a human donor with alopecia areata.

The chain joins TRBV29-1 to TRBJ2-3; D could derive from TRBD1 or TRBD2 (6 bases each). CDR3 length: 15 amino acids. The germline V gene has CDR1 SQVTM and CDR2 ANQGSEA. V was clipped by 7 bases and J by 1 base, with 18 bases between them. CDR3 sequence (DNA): TGCAGCGCCGGAGGGACATCGGAGGGCACAGATACGCAGTATTTT. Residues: CSAGGTSEGTDTQYF.

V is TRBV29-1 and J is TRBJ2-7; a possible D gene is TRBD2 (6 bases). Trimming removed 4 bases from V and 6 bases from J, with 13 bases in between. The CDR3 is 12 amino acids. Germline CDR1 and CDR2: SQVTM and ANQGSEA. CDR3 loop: CSVAGEAGEQYF. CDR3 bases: TGCAGCGTTGCGGGGGAAGCGGGCGAGCAGTACTTC.

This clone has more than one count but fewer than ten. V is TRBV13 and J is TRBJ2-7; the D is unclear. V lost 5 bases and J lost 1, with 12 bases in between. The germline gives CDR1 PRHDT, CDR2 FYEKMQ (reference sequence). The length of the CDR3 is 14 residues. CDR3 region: CASSSLDVSYEQYF. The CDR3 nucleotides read TGTGCCAGCAGCAGCCTGGACGTGTCCTACGAGCAGTACTTC.

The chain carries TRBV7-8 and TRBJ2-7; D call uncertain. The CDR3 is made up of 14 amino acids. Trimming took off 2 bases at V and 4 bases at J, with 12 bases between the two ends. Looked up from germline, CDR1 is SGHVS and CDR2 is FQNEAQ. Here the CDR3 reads CASSLMGIAYEQYF. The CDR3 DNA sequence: TGTGCCAGCAGCTTAATGGGGATTGCGTACGAGCAGTACTTC.

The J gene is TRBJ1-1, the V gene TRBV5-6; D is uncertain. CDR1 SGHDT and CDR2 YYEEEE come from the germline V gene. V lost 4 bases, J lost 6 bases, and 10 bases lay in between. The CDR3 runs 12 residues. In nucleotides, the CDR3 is TGTGCCAGCAGCCCCGGTAAATCTGAAGCTTTCTTT. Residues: CASSPGKSEAFF.

The CDR3 is CASSPLGRPGSSPLHF. In DNA, the CDR3 is TGTGCCAGCAGCCCTTTAGGCCGCCCTGGGAGTTCACCCCTCCACTTT. The gene calls are TRBV7-9 and TRBJ1-6; D unclear. Germline lookup yields CDR1 SEHNR and CDR2 FQNEAQ (reference sequence). The CDR3 has 16 residues. V was shortened by 5 bases and J by 9 bases, with 20 bases between the two germline ends.

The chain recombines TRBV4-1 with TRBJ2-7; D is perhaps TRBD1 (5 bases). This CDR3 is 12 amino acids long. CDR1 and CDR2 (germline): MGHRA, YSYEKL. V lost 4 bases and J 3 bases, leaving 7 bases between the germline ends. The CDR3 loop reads CASSPQGYEQYF. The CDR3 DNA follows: TGCGCCAGCAGCCCGCAGGGCTACGAGCAGTACTTC.

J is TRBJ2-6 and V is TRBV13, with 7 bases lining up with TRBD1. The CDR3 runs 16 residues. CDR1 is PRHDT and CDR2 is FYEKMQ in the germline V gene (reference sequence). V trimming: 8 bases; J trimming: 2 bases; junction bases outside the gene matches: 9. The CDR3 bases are TGTGCCAGCCAACGACAGGGTACGACTGGGGCCAACGTCCTGACTTTC. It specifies CASQRQGTTGANVLTF.

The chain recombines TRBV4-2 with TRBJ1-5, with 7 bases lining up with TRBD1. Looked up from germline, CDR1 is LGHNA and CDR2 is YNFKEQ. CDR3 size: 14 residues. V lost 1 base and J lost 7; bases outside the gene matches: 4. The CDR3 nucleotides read TGTGCCAGCAGCCAAGGGACAGGCGGCCAGCCCCAGCATTTT. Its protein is CASSQGTGGQPQHF.

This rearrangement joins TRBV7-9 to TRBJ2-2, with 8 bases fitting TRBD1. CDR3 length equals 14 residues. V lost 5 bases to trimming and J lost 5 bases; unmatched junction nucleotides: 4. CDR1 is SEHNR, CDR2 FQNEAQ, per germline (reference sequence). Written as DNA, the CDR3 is TGTGCCAGCAGCCAGACAGGGGATACCGGGGAGCTGTTTTTT. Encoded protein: CASSQTGDTGELFF.

The CDR3 sequence is CASSQERGSGGYEQFF. DNA of the CDR3: TGCGCCAGCAGCCAAGAGAGGGGTAGCGGGGGCTATGAGCAGTTCTTC. The chain couples TRBV4-1 to TRBJ2-1; 9 nucleotides match TRBD2. The CDR3 extends over 16 amino acids. Unmatched junction bases numbered 8, after V lost 0 bases and J lost 8 bases. Germline lookup yields CDR1 MGHRA and CDR2 YSYEKL.

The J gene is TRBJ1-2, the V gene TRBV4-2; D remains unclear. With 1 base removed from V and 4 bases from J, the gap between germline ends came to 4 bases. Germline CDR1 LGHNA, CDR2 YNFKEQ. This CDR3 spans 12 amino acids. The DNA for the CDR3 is TGTGCCAGCAGCCAAGCTGTCTATGGCTACACCTTC. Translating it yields CASSQAVYGYTF.

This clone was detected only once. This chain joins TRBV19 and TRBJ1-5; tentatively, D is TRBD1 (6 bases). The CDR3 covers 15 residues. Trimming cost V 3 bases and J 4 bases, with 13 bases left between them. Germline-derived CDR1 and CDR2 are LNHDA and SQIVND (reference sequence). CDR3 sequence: CASSMAGRGNQPQHF. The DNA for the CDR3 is TGTGCCAGTAGTATGGCGGGGAGGGGGAATCAGCCCCAGCATTTT.

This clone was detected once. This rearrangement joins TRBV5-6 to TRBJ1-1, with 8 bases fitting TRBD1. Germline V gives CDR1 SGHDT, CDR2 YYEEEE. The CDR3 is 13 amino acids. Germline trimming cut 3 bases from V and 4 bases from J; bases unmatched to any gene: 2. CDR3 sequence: CASSSGGGTEAFF. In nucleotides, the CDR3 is TGTGCCAGCAGCTCAGGGGGCGGCACTGAAGCTTTCTTT. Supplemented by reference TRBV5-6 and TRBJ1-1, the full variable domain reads DAGVTQSPTHLIKTRGQQVTLRCSPKSGHDTVSWYQQALGQGPQFIFQYYEEEERQRGNFPDRFSGHQFPNYSSELNVNALLLGDSALYLCASSSGGGTEAFFGQGTRLTVV.

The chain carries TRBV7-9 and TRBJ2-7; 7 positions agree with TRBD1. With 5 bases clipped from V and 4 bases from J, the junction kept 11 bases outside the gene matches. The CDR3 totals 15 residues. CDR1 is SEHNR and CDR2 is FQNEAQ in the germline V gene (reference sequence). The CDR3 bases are TGTGCCAGCAGCGCACCCGGGACAGAGGGATACGAGCAGTACTTC. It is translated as CASSAPGTEGYEQYF.

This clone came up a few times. The CDR3 DNA reads as TGTGCCAGTAGTATAGTTGCCGCAGATACGCAGTATTTT. This sequence encodes CASSIVAADTQYF. J is TRBJ2-3 and V is TRBV19, with D unclear. The CDR3 covers 13 residues. Germline CDR1 and CDR2: LNHDA and SQIVND (reference sequence). The V end was cut by 1 base, the J end by 4 bases, with 6 bases between.

The CDR3 sequence is CASGLGGARLGRGYTF. The CDR3 nucleotides are TGTGCTAGTGGTTTGGGGGGTGCCAGACTAGGGCGCGGCTACACCTTC. The chain is built from TRBV12-5 and TRBJ1-2; no firm D call. The V end was cut by 1 base, the J end by 8 bases, with 20 bases between. Germline assignment: CDR1 LGHNT and CDR2 FRNRAP. The CDR3 length is 16 residues.

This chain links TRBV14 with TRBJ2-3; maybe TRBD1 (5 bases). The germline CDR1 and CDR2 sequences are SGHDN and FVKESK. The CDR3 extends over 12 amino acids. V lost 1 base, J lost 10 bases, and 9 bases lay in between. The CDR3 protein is CASSQGGYAQYF. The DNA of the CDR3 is TGTGCCAGCAGCCAAGGGGGCTACGCGCAGTATTTT.

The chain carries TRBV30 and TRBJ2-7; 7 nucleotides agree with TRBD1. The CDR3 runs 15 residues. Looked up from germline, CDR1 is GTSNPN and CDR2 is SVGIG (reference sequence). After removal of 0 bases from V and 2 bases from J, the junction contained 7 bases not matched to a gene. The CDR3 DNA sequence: TGTGCCTGGAGTGTAGAGGTCCAGGGGGCCTACGAGCAGTACTTC. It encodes CAWSVEVQGAYEQYF. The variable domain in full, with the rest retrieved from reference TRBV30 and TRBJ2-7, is SQTIHQWPATLVQPVGSPLSLECTVEGTSNPNLYWYRQAAGRGLQLLFYSVGIGQISSEVPQNLSASRPQDRQFILSSKKLLLSDSGFYLCAWSVEVQGAYEQYFGPGTRLTVT.